Each of the 12 T cell receptor beta chains below was sequenced from the same sample in a study of graft-versus-host responses after intestinal transplantation. The antigens these receptors bind are not known. Measured with immunoSEQ multiplex PCR; TCRdb has only the in-frame clones, and not every one. The data show roughly 100,000 clones, approximately 84% seen once. The input for sequencing was unstimulated CD4+ T cells sorted from spleen or lymph node cells, taken before intestinal transplant. The receptors originated from a human donor who received an intestinal transplant.

The chain uses TRBV7-9 and TRBJ2-7; D remains unclear. The CDR3 loop spans 12 amino acids. Trimming took 3 bases from V and 6 from J, leaving 9 bases between them. Germline-derived CDR1 and CDR2 are SEHNR and FQNEAQ (reference sequence). Here the CDR3 reads CASSFPQAEQYF. CDR3 DNA sequence: TGTGCCAGCAGCTTCCCTCAGGCCGAGCAGTACTTC.

V usage is TRBV9 and J usage is TRBJ1-6, with 8 bases identical to TRBD1. Germline V gene sequence: CDR1 SGDLS, CDR2 YYNGEE. The V gene end was trimmed by 4 bases and the J gene end by 9 bases; junction bases not matched to a gene: 6. This CDR3 has 14 residues. CDR3 bases: TGTGCCAGCAGCCGAGGAGACAGGGGTTCACCCCTCCACTTT. Translated: CASSRGDRGSPLHF.

The rearrangement links TRBV4-1 to TRBJ1-5; possible D gene TRBD1, 6 bases. This CDR3 has 18 amino acids. The V end lost 4 bases, the J end lost 4 bases, and 23 bases lay between the germline ends. CDR1 and CDR2 (germline): MGHRA, YSYEKL. The CDR3 nucleotides are TGCGCCAGCAGCCGCGGGCCAGGGGCCTCGGGGGGAAATCAGCCCCAGCATTTT. Translated, it gives CASSRGPGASGGNQPQHF.

The J gene is TRBJ2-5, the V gene TRBV18; D tentatively reads TRBD1 or TRBD2 (5 bases each). V lost 5 bases and J 1 base, leaving 11 bases between the germline ends. CDR3 length: 14 amino acids. CDR1 is KGHSH and CDR2 is LQKENI in the germline V gene. The chain's CDR3 is CASSAGTAQETQYF. The CDR3 DNA is TGTGCCAGCTCAGCCGGGACGGCCCAAGAGACCCAGTACTTC. The variable domain in full, completed from reference TRBV18 and TRBJ2-5, reads NAGVMQNPRHLVRRRGQEARLRCSPMKGHSHVYWYRQLPEEGLKFMVYLQKENIIDESGMPKERFSAEFPKEGPSILRIQQVVRGDSAAYFCASSAGTAQETQYFGPGTRLLVL.

This sequence joins TRBV6-5 and TRBJ2-7; TRBD2 matches 7 bases. This CDR3 region has 15 residues. J gave up 4 bases and V 6 bases, and 12 bases lay outside the gene matches. Germline V gives CDR1 MNHEY, CDR2 SVGAGI. The DNA for the CDR3 is TGTGCCAGCAGACAAGGGAGGGGCCCTAATTACGAGCAGTACTTC. Its translation is CASRQGRGPNYEQYF.

The rearrangement joins TRBV5-1 to TRBJ1-2; the D is unclear. The V end lost 0 bases, the J end lost 7 bases, and 13 bases lay between the germline ends. There are 14 residues in the CDR3. Germline CDR1 reads SGHRS; CDR2 reads YFSETQ. The CDR3 spells CASSLDGRAGGYTF. CDR3 nucleotide sequence: TGCGCCAGCAGCTTGGACGGGAGGGCAGGTGGCTACACCTTC. The full variable domain, rest sourced from reference TRBV5-1 and TRBJ1-2, is KAGVTQTPRYLIKTRGQQVTLSCSPISGHRSVSWYQQTPGQGLQFLFEYFSETQRNKGNFPGRFSGRQFSNSRSEMNVSTLELGDSALYLCASSLDGRAGGYTFGSGTRLTVV.

The sample holds a few counts of this clone. V and J are TRBV7-6 and TRBJ2-7; D is uncertain. The CDR3 is 17 amino acids. V gave up 0 bases and J gave up 4 bases, with 19 bases separating them. Germline CDR1 and CDR2: SGHVS and FNYEAQ. For the CDR3, the DNA is TGTGCCAGCAGCTTAGCGTCAAGGCAGAGGTCTTTTTACGAGCAGTACTTC. Residues: CASSLASRQRSFYEQYF.

The rearrangement links TRBV4-2 to TRBJ2-7, with D possibly being TRBD2 (6 bases). CDR3 length: 16 amino acids. Trimming took off 3 bases at V and 2 bases at J, with 17 bases between the two ends. Germline lookup yields CDR1 LGHNA and CDR2 YNFKEQ. The CDR3 region has the DNA TGTGCCAGCAGCCAGTCGGTAGTGGAGGGCACCTACGAGCAGTACTTC. It is translated as CASSQSVVEGTYEQYF.

This clone appeared a single time. This chain links TRBV21-1 with TRBJ1-5; the table's TRBD1 call for D was not verified on the DNA. TRBV21-1 is a pseudogene locus. The CDR3 has 14 amino acids. In DNA, the CDR3 is TGTGCCAGCAGCAGTGGTACACCAAATCAGCCCCAGCATTTT. Its translation: CASSSGTPNQPQHF.

The chain uses TRBV2 and TRBJ2-3; maybe TRBD1 (5 bases). The CDR3 length is 13 residues. In germline, CDR1 is SNHLY, CDR2 FYNNEI. The ends were cut back, 4 bases at V and 5 bases at J, with 10 bases in the middle. The CDR3 region has the DNA TGTGCCAGCAGTGCAGGGATATTAGATACGCAGTATTTT. Its translation: CASSAGILDTQYF.

The chain combines TRBV7-2 with TRBJ2-1; D possibly corresponds to TRBD2 (5 bases). Germline CDR1 reads SGHTA; CDR2 reads FQGNSA. V gave up 7 bases and J gave up 0 bases, with 16 bases separating them. This CDR3 is 16 amino acids long. In DNA, the CDR3 is TGTGCCAGCACCCCCATAGGTGGGAGCTCCTACAATGAGCAGTTCTTC. The encoded protein is CASTPIGGSSYNEQFF. Full variable domain (missing parts from reference TRBV7-2 and TRBJ2-1): GAGVSQSPSNKVTEKGKDVELRCDPISGHTALYWYRQSLGQGLEFLIYFQGNSAPDKSGLPSDRFSAERTGGSVSTLTIQRTQQEDSAVYLCASTPIGGSSYNEQFFGPGTRLTVL.

The chain has TRBV7-3 and TRBJ2-5, with TRBD1 identical over 7 bases. This CDR3 has 12 amino acids. Germline-derived CDR1 and CDR2 are SGHTA and FQGTGA. Trimming cost V 5 bases and J 5 bases; bases outside gene matches: 2. The CDR3 bases are TGTGCCAGCAGCCCGGACAGGGAGACCCAGTACTTC. Its translation: CASSPDRETQYF.